The entry below describes one T cell receptor beta chain. The same CDR3 can be traced to other DNA sequences in this sample. As the sequencing template, cDNA was produced by extracting RNA and reverse transcribing it. Libraries were prepared by immunoSEQ multiplex PCR; TCRdb keeps only in-frame clonotypes and omits some of them. This table holds under 200,000 clones, approximately 60% found once. Specified treatment: oral pan-JAK inhibitor, 5-10 mg twice daily. The data are from a study of CD8+ T cells in alopecia areata. The sequence came from a human donor with alopecia areata. The sample was CD4+ T cells sorted from blood, taken at week 24, from a patient treated with tofacitinib.

Written as DNA, the CDR3 is TGTGCCAGTAGTCGGGACAGGGAGACCGGGGAGCTGTTTTTT. This codes for CASSRDRETGELFF. The chain has TRBV19 and TRBJ2-2; 9 positions agree with TRBD1. Trimming removed 5 bases from V and 5 bases from J; junction bases left unmatched: 3. The germline CDR1 and CDR2 sequences are LNHDA and SQIVND (reference sequence). This CDR3 has 14 amino acids.